The clone carrying this T cell receptor beta chain appeared many times. Its antigen is not known. The sample comes from a study of identical twins. TCRdb reprocessed the 5' RACE reads via MiXCR and lists one record per CDR3 protein. The sample carries approximately 94,000 distinct CDR3 sequences, about 5.6% recorded once. The study's findings and limits: Zero-insertion findings could be partly confounded by invariant cells (MAIT and iNKT cells).

This receptor was identified in a woman in her 50s in good health. Sequencing input: memory T cells sorted from blood.

The DNA for the CDR3 is TGTGCCAGCAGCGAAATGGGGAATTCACCCCTCCACTTT. This gives the protein CASSEMGNSPLHF. The chain recombines TRBV4-2 with TRBJ1-6; D unresolved. Germline-derived CDR1 and CDR2 are LGHNA and YNFKEQ. This CDR3 region has 13 residues. V was pared by 5 bases and J by 7 bases, with 9 bases between.